This T cell receptor (beta chain) derives from a study of T cells after yellow fever vaccination. The CDR3 loop spans 14 amino acids. Trimming removed 3 bases from V and 1 base from J, with 9 bases in between. Germline V gene data show CDR1 as SGDLS and CDR2 as YYNGEE. Via MiXCR, TCRdb re-called the 5' RACE reads, giving one row per CDR3 protein. The sample records 340,000 or so distinct CDR3 sequences, roughly an eighth being singletons. At least ten counts were recorded for this clonotype. This sequence originates from a man aged 18 to 29 who received the YFV17D yellow fever vaccine. The gene calls are TRBV9 and TRBJ2-3; D is undetermined. The material sequenced was CD4+ T cells sorted from PBMCs, taken 15 days after the yellow fever booster vaccination. The CDR3 loop reads CASSAVVGTDTQYF. For the CDR3, the DNA is TGTGCCAGCAGCGCTGTAGTCGGCACAGATACGCAGTATTTT. The whole variable domain, filled in from reference TRBV9 and TRBJ2-3, reads DSGVTQTPKHLITATGQRVTLRCSPRSGDLSVYWYQQSLDQGLQFLIQYYNGEERAKGNILERFSAQQFPDLHSELNLSSLELGDSALYFCASSAVVGTDTQYFGPGTRLTVL.